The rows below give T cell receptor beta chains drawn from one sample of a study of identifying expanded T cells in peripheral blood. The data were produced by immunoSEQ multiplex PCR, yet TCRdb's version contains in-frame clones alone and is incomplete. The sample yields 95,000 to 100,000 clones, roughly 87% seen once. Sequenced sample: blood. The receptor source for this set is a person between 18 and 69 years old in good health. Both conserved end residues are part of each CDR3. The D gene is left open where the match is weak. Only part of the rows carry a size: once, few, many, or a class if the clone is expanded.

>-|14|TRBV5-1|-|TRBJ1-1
TGCGCCAGCAGCTTGGCCACGGAAGACACTGAAGCTTTCTTT
CASSLATEDTEAFF
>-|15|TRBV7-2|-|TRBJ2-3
TGTGCCAGCAGCTTCCGGGTCCCCAGCACAGATACGCAGTATTTT
CASSFRVPSTDTQYF
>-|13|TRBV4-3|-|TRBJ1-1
TGCGCCAGCAGCCAAGCTCCCGGTACTGAAGCTTTCTTT
CASSQAPGTEAFF
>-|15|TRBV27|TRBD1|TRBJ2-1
TGTGCCAGCAGTAGGGGACAGGGAACCCGCAATGAGCAGTTCTTC
CASSRGQGTRNEQFF
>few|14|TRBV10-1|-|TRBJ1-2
TGCGCCAGCACCCCACCCTACAACCCCTATGGCTACACCTTC
CASTPPYNPYGYTF
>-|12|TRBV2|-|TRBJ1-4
TGTGCCAGCAGTGAAGTCAATGAAAAACTGTTTTTT
CASSEVNEKLFF
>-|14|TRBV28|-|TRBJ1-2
TGTGCCAGCAGGAACGACCCGAGCTACTATGGCTACACCTTC
CASRNDPSYYGYTF
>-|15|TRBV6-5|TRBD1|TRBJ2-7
TGTGCCAGCAGGACCGGGACAGGGGCCCTCTACGAGCAGTACTTC
CASRTGTGALYEQYF
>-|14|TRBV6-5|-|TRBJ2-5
TGTGCCAGCAGCCTCTACAGGACCCAAGAGACCCAGTACTTC
CASSLYRTQETQYF
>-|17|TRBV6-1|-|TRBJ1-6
TGTGCCAGCAGTGAAGCAGAGGGGGTCTCCTATAATTCACCCCTCCACTTT
CASSEAEGVSYNSPLHF
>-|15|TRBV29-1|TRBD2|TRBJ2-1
TGCAGCGCTCTAGCGGGGGGCCGCTCCTACAATGAGCAGTTCTTC
CSALAGGRSYNEQFF